A selection of T cell receptor beta chains follows, all from one sample in a study of post-analysis software for immune sequencing data. TCRdb redid the calling of the PCR reads with MiXCR, one entry per CDR3 protein. The repertoire includes over 700,000 distinct CDR3 sequences, 25% to 30% of them detected once, and under 0.7% sits in the top ten. The sequencing sample was made of blood. Receptors were obtained from a girl aged 5 to 17 with multiple sclerosis. CDR3s include the opening cysteine and the closing phenylalanine or tryptophan. The order of the fields is D gene, J gene, V gene, clone size, CDR3 protein, CDR3 DNA. A D gene is named only where the DNA matches it firmly. Size tells how often a clone was seen (once, few, many) or the class of an expanded clone, and some rows leave it out.

D: NA
J: TRBJ2-4
V: TRBV5-1
size: NA
CDR3: CASSPPRDSNIQYF
DNA: TGCGCCAGCAGCCCTCCCCGGGACTCAAACATTCAGTACTTC

D: TRBD1
J: TRBJ2-7
V: TRBV20-1
size: NA
CDR3: CSARIGTGLNKQYF
DNA: TGCAGTGCTAGAATCGGGACAGGGCTCAACAAGCAGTACTTC

D: NA
J: TRBJ1-5
V: TRBV12-3/TRBV12-4
size: NA
CDR3: CASSLLRTQYNQPQHF
DNA: TGTGCCAGCAGTTTATTACGGACCCAATACAATCAGCCCCAGCATTTT

D: NA
J: TRBJ1-4
V: TRBV7-9
size: NA
CDR3: CASSLMPTRVWEMEKLFF
DNA: TGTGCCAGCAGCTTAATGCCCACAAGGGTTTGGGAAATGGAAAAACTGTTTTTT

D: NA
J: TRBJ1-5
V: TRBV7-8
size: NA
CDR3: CASSPRRDPSNQPQHF
DNA: TGTGCCAGCAGCCCTCGCCGGGACCCTAGCAATCAGCCCCAGCATTTT

D: TRBD1
J: TRBJ2-5
V: TRBV20-1
size: NA
CDR3: CSARGGQGRPYNEQYF
DNA: TGCAGTGCTAGAGGGGGACAGGGTAGGCCTTACAATGAGCAGTACTTC

D: NA
J: TRBJ1-5
V: TRBV20-1
size: NA
CDR3: CSARSDPSNQPQHF
DNA: TGCAGTGCTAGGTCTGATCCTAGCAATCAGCCCCAGCATTTT

D: NA
J: TRBJ2-5
V: TRBV27
size: NA
CDR3: CASSLSKRLETQYF
DNA: TGTGCCAGCAGTCTCTCAAAAAGACTGGAGACCCAGTACTTC

D: NA
J: TRBJ2-7
V: TRBV10-1
size: NA
CDR3: CASSDDLEQYF
DNA: TGCGCCAGCAGTGACGATCTCGAGCAGTACTTC

D: NA
J: TRBJ2-3
V: TRBV29-1
size: many
CDR3: CSARTLRASTDTQYF
DNA: TGCAGCGCACGGACACTGAGGGCTAGCACAGATACGCAGTATTTT

D: NA
J: TRBJ2-3
V: TRBV7-2
size: many
CDR3: CASSNRKESMDTQYF
DNA: TGTGCCAGCAGCAACAGAAAGGAGTCCATGGATACGCAGTATTTT

D: NA
J: TRBJ2-5
V: TRBV29-1
size: NA
CDR3: CSVDLRWETQYF
DNA: TGCAGCGTTGATCTAAGGTGGGAGACCCAGTACTTC

D: NA
J: TRBJ1-2
V: TRBV6-1
size: NA
CDR3: CASSEAFDRLGGYTF
DNA: TGTGCCAGCAGTGAAGCCTTTGACAGGCTGGGGGGCTACACCTTC

D: TRBD2
J: TRBJ2-3
V: TRBV29-1
size: few
CDR3: CSVERPREGTDTQYF
DNA: TGCAGCGTTGAAAGGCCGCGGGAGGGCACAGATACGCAGTATTTT

D: TRBD1
J: TRBJ2-7
V: TRBV28
size: NA
CDR3: CASRTSGQGNEQYF
DNA: TGTGCCAGCCGCACTTCGGGACAGGGCAACGAGCAGTACTTC

D: TRBD2
J: TRBJ2-7
V: TRBV3-1
size: NA
CDR3: CASTRRREDGYEQYF
DNA: TGTGCCAGCACCAGAAGGCGGGAGGATGGCTACGAGCAGTACTTC

D: TRBD1
J: TRBJ1-1
V: TRBV11-1
size: NA
CDR3: CASSIPTGHTEAFF
DNA: TGTGCCAGCAGCATACCGACAGGGCACACTGAAGCTTTCTTT

D: NA
J: TRBJ2-1
V: TRBV25-1
size: NA
CDR3: CASSEYRAETEQFF
DNA: TGTGCCAGCAGTGAATATAGGGCAGAGACTGAGCAGTTCTTC

D: NA
J: TRBJ2-5
V: TRBV5-1
size: few
CDR3: CTSSLLSPGWMETQYF
DNA: TGCACCAGCAGCTTGTTGTCCCCAGGATGGATGGAGACCCAGTACTTC

D: TRBD2
J: TRBJ2-3
V: TRBV9
size: few
CDR3: CASSVEGLAGITDTQYF
DNA: TGTGCCAGCAGCGTAGAGGGGCTAGCGGGGATCACAGATACGCAGTATTTT

D: NA
J: TRBJ2-1
V: TRBV3-1
size: NA
CDR3: CASSLTRPSYNEQFF
DNA: TGTGCCAGCAGCCTAACCCGGCCCTCCTACAATGAGCAGTTCTTC

D: TRBD2
J: TRBJ2-1
V: TRBV13
size: NA
CDR3: CASSPMGRGRDEQFF
DNA: TGTGCCAGCAGCCCTATGGGGCGCGGGAGAGATGAGCAGTTCTTC

D: NA
J: TRBJ2-3
V: TRBV20-1
size: NA
CDR3: CSARDPTPDTQYF
DNA: TGCAGTGCTAGAGATCCGACTCCAGATACGCAGTATTTT

D: NA
J: TRBJ2-1
V: TRBV3-1
size: few
CDR3: CASSQEIPRGGAYNEQFF
DNA: TGTGCCAGCAGCCAAGAGATCCCCAGGGGGGGCGCCTACAATGAGCAGTTCTTC

D: TRBD1
J: TRBJ1-1
V: TRBV29-1
size: NA
CDR3: CSVEEVGTGQAFF
DNA: TGCAGCGTTGAAGAGGTTGGGACAGGACAAGCTTTCTTT

D: TRBD1
J: TRBJ1-5
V: TRBV28
size: NA
CDR3: CATRQGGQPQHF
DNA: TGTGCCACGAGACAGGGTGGACAGCCCCAGCATTTT

D: TRBD1
J: TRBJ2-1
V: TRBV24-1
size: NA
CDR3: CATSDRGQGTLNEQFF
DNA: TGTGCCACCAGTGACCGAGGACAGGGGACCCTGAATGAGCAGTTCTTC

D: NA
J: TRBJ2-1
V: TRBV20-1
size: few
CDR3: CSASPSPRGGNEQFF
DNA: TGCAGTGCTAGCCCCAGCCCCCGAGGGGGCAATGAGCAGTTCTTC

D: TRBD1
J: TRBJ2-1
V: TRBV20-1
size: NA
CDR3: CSASGDSIYNVQFF
DNA: TGCAGTGCTAGTGGGGACAGCATCTACAATGTGCAGTTCTTC

D: NA
J: TRBJ1-6
V: TRBV3-1
size: few
CDR3: CACAQTGNSPLHF
DNA: TGTGCCTGTGCCCAGACGGGAAATTCACCCCTCCACTTT

D: TRBD1
J: TRBJ2-2
V: TRBV12-3/TRBV12-4
size: NA
CDR3: CASSLQTGVGPGELFF
DNA: TGTGCCAGCAGTTTACAGACAGGGGTCGGGCCCGGGGAGCTGTTTTTT